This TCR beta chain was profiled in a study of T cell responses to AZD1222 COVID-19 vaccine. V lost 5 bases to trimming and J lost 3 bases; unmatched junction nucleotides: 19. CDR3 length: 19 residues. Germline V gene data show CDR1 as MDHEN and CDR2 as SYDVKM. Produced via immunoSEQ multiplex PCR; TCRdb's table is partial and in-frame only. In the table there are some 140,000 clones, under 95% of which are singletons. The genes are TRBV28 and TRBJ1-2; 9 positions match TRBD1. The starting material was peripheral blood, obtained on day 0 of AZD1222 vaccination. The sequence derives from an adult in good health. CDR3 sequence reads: CASSPFLNRGRAGDYGYTF. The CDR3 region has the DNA TGTGCCAGCAGTCCCTTCCTAAACAGGGGGCGGGCGGGAGACTATGGCTACACCTTC.